This record looks at one T cell receptor (beta chain) sequence and its context. This clone was observed a few times. The clone's antigen remains unknown. No base quality information exists; no much larger clone differs at one position. The donors were healthy, HIV-negative adults who had no recently reported acute infections or vaccinations. Every donor was a Caucasian adult residing in Nashville, Tennessee, USA. Magnetic negative selection was used to enrich CD4+ T cells, after which naive cells were positively selected on CD45RA and the negative fraction became the memory subset. After blood collection by leukapheresis, PBMCs were isolated using Ficoll-Histopaque density gradient centrifugation and then cryopreserved in the vapor phase of liquid nitrogen. Purity and quantity of every magnetically sorted T cell population were checked by analytical flow cytometry. From each sorted fraction, genomic DNA was isolated and quantified by UV absorbance on a Nanodrop 2000c.

The sample originates from a study of shared clonotypes between healthy human individuals (dated by TCRdb to 2018 to 2021). For context, the study as a whole: Three men and two women, aged 18 to 49 years, made up the cohort. Per donor, three plates each were used for CD4 naive and CD4 memory, two for CD8 naive, and one for CD8 memory. To estimate repertoire size and how much clonotypes are shared between individuals, the study performed deep sequencing of blood TCR repertoires from a few healthy adults. To increase sequencing depth and limit assay-specific biases, different laboratories used diverse techniques to prepare libraries and sequence TCR repertoires. Per donor, leukapheresis produced somewhere between about 0.8 and 9.5 billion PBMCs.

Using the deep immunoSEQ assay, TCR CDR3 regions were amplified from genomic DNA by multiplex PCR. For each cell subset, the extracted genomic DNA was distributed evenly across all wells of several immunoSEQ 96-well plates, and each plate served as one replicate. For sorted subsets, each replicate PCR was loaded with 200 ng genomic DNA, equivalent to approximately 33,000 T cell genomes. Purified libraries were measured with a Qubit 3.0 fluorometer, size-checked on a Bioanalyzer 2100, and measured again with the KAPA Library Quantification kit. Every immunoSEQ 96-well plate was sequenced on a dedicated single-read 150-cycle Illumina NextSeq 550 flow cell. Processing in the source paper ran as follows. Because only junctional sequences without quality scores were contained in the immunoSEQ output, filtering matching that applied to full-length reads could not be performed. Sequences were annotated with PyIR, a Python wrapper for IgBLAST v1.9, and V/J genes and CDR3 were assigned using IMGT germline references. Reads were filtered out if the reads had weak V/J assignments (E-value above 1e-6), no CDR3, stop codons, out-of-frame junctions, or ambiguous translated residues. V3J clonotypes were defined as sequences sharing an identical inferred V gene, J gene, and CDR3 amino acid sequence. Percentage overlap between repertoires was calculated by dividing the number of shared unique clonotypes by the size of the smaller repertoire. Richness of each repertoire was evaluated using RTK rarefaction, the Chao1 estimator, and Recon v2.1 estimates of unobserved clonotypes. OLGA was used to compute generation probabilities for all TCRbeta clonotypes that the gDNA method yielded from a handful of donors. TCRdb provides this immuneACCESS table in a form limited to in-frame rearrangements. Some clones are lacking; in checked studies, under half of them reflect an unresolved V gene, and why the rest are absent is not known. Clone size and V and J calls were adopted from that table, with D and trimming inferred from the DNA. The sample table contains around 700,000 clones; only one count was recorded for less than 80% of them. 1.8% of the sample rests with the top ten.

There are 16 amino acids in the CDR3, from cysteine to phenylalanine inclusive. The only DNA kept is the CDR3, 48 bases in frame from the first base. The germline V gene specifies MNHNS as CDR1 and SASEGT as CDR2. A distance of 13 bases separates the germline ends of V and J, which lose 0 bases and 4 bases respectively. Results and caveats for the whole study, not just this receptor: Naive subsets generally had larger estimated clonotype richness than memory subsets. About 5% of naive CD4, around 3.5% of naive CD8, 2.3% of memory CD4, and around 0.4% of memory CD8 clonotypes were shared across a few donors. Rarefaction of sorted-subset datasets indicated incomplete sequencing despite the large sequencing depth. Pairwise subsampling indicated that sequencing depth was expected to affect the degree of clonotype sharing among donors. Clonotypes shared by all four sorted-subset donors showed higher generation probabilities than non-shared clonotypes. Sampling was restricted to blood, and TCR repertoires in tissue are likely to differ from TCR repertoires in blood. Because the study included only a small number of donors, the genetic and exposure-history diversity represented was limited.

The V gene is TRBV6-1 and the J gene is TRBJ2-1; the D segment is perhaps TRBD1 or TRBD2, each sharing 5 matched bases. Sequencing was performed on memory CD4+ T cells sorted from blood. The cell subset or site label, as the study defines it: CD45RA-negative fraction. The source is a woman in her twenties or thirties in good health. The CDR3 amino acid sequence is: CASSEAETAEYNEQFF. The bases are TGTGCCAGCAGTGAAGCTGAGACAGCGGAATACAATGAGCAGTTCTTC.